Given below is one T cell receptor (beta chain) in context. The data originate from a study of blood T cell repertoires in COVID-19. The repertoire was sequenced with immunoSEQ multiplex PCR; TCRdb's copy has only in-frame clones and lacks some. The data hold over 400,000 clones, with 80% to 90% observed a single time. The CDR3 runs 14 residues. V gave up 3 bases and J gave up 11 bases; unmatched junction bases: 7. Per the germline V gene, CDR1 is MNHNS and CDR2 is SASEGT. The origin of this receptor is a woman under 40 with active or convalescent COVID-19. The sequencing sample was made of peripheral blood. V gene TRBV6-1 combines with J gene TRBJ1-5; 10 positions match TRBD1. DNA for the CDR3: TGTGCCAGCAGTGAGGGACAGGGGTCAGCTGCCCAGCATTTT. It yields the protein CASSEGQGSAAQHF.